This T cell receptor (beta chain) originates from a study of identical twins. This CDR3 contains 15 residues. Trimming cost V 3 bases and J 5 bases, with 17 bases left between them. TCRdb itself ran the 5' RACE reads through MiXCR, one entry per CDR3 protein. This sample yields 430,000 or so distinct CDR3 sequences, of which approximately 24% are seen a single time; 2.5% to 3.5% belongs to the top ten. Broader study findings: Fewer insertions were carried by abundant cord blood beta clonotypes, but none was seen in memory repertoires. Analyses of zero insertions could be partly confounded by invariant MAIT and iNKT cells.

Comments on this clonotype: Its antigen is unknown.

These same data were also listed under a study on T cells expressing NK-cell markers.

This chain links TRBV12-3 or TRBV12-4 with TRBJ2-7, with a tentative D call TRBD1 (6 bases). Sequences were obtained from CD4+ T cells sorted from blood. The sequence came from a woman aged 18-35 years in good health. The DNA of the CDR3 is TGTGCCAGCAGTTTCCAGGGACAAGTGATCGACGAGCAGTACTTC. Protein product: CASSFQGQVIDEQYF.